These T cell receptor beta chains were read from a single sample in a study of blood T cell repertoires in COVID-19. TCRdb's copy holds only in-frame clones and misses some; the assay was immunoSEQ multiplex PCR. The sample comprises over 85,000 clones, about 90% of which are singletons, and around 4.3% rests with the top ten. Sequencing was done on a sample of peripheral blood. These receptors were collected from a human donor with COVID-19, enrolled during active disease. The donor label of this sample is uncertain. Both conserved end residues are part of each CDR3.

V gene,J gene,CDR3 protein
TRBV10-2,TRBJ1-4,CASLKGLDEKLFF
TRBV4-2,TRBJ1-1,CASSQGTGQNTEAFF
TRBV25-1,TRBJ1-1,CASSEFGTGSTEAFF
TRBV5-4,TRBJ1-3,CASSLKSTGSGNTIYF
TRBV7-7,TRBJ2-5,CASSLGTSGGQETQYF
TRBV15,TRBJ1-4,CATSMGGGHLEKLFF
TRBV6-5,TRBJ2-5,CASQRGETQYF
TRBV14,TRBJ2-1,CASSPLGGPNEQFF
TRBV19,TRBJ1-2,CASSISLRGRRGYTF
TRBV5-1,TRBJ1-1,CASSFLREGGTEAFF
TRBV29-1,TRBJ2-3,CSVEGFQGSFTDTQYF
TRBV7-3,TRBJ1-5,CASSLRLNPQHF
TRBV6-5,TRBJ1-6,CASSYSSGGSGSPLHF
TRBV24-1,TRBJ2-3,CATSDPSGRGNTDTQYF
TRBV29-1,TRBJ1-1,CSAPFPNTEAFF
TRBV25-1,TRBJ2-5,CASTEVFGTQYF
TRBV5-1,TRBJ1-1,CASSLESAGVTEAFF
TRBV6-5,TRBJ2-5,CASPGRGRRQETQYF
TRBV4-1,TRBJ2-2,CASSQGYGSGKDGELFF
TRBV4-2,TRBJ2-2,CASSREGGGTGELFF
TRBV7-9,TRBJ2-2,CASSRLAGGPTGELFF
TRBV5-1,TRBJ1-2,CASSLEGQGSLFSGYTF
TRBV7-2,TRBJ2-2,CASSFQASGGTGELFF
TRBV2,TRBJ1-1,CASSEEGAYITEAFF
TRBV24-1,TRBJ2-3,CAPFTGTSGDTQYF
TRBV12-3/TRBV12-4,TRBJ1-5,CASSLGENQPQHF
TRBV27,TRBJ1-1,CASSLSNNRWATEAFF
TRBV7-3,TRBJ1-5,CASSQGQGFGNQPQHF
TRBV29-1,TRBJ2-7,CSVEVVTGGVIYEQYF
TRBV28,TRBJ1-1,CASSLKTDRNTEAFF
TRBV27,TRBJ2-7,CASSFPGTPSHEQYF
TRBV5-6,TRBJ1-4,CASSPSGGSPSEKLFF
TRBV4-2,TRBJ1-2,CASSQPGTEYGYTF
TRBV6-1,TRBJ1-2,CASSDRSAGYGYTF
TRBV30,TRBJ1-1,CAWSGQGAGEAFF
TRBV19,TRBJ1-4,CATTRGGGTNEKLFF
TRBV13,TRBJ1-6,CASRYSSGNSPLHF
TRBV6-5,TRBJ1-1,CASSYSSRQANTEAFF
TRBV10-2,TRBJ2-7,CASSEPHHLSYEQYF
TRBV2,TRBJ2-3,CASNLQGTWGTQYF
TRBV18,TRBJ1-1,CASSPAADTEAFF
TRBV27,TRBJ1-3,CASSWHDRTGGIFGNTIYF
TRBV5-6,TRBJ1-6,CASSLYSGGELGSPLHF
TRBV27,TRBJ2-2,CASSFLADNTGELFF
TRBV11-1,TRBJ2-7,CASSSDRGQRSYEQYF
TRBV6-5,TRBJ2-7,CASSYSYSSGSYEQYF
TRBV24-1,TRBJ2-5,CATSDPGRYQETQYF
TRBV19,TRBJ1-2,CASSIDRGVYGYTF
TRBV27,TRBJ2-2,CASSFSNTGELFF
TRBV10-3,TRBJ2-6,CASGTGGNSGANVLTF
TRBV27,TRBJ1-1,CASSFEGRGGSAFF
TRBV7-3,TRBJ1-2,CASSLKGGSNYGYTF
TRBV5-6,TRBJ1-2,CASSLGRVGGYTF
TRBV5-1,TRBJ2-3,CASSLGTSRDTQYF
TRBV14,TRBJ2-1,CASSQDRDSSYNEQFF
TRBV2,TRBJ2-5,CASSDKRGQETQYF